This passage covers 25 T cell receptor beta chains from one sample sequenced in a study of CD8+ T cells in alopecia areata. Following RNA extraction, reverse transcription yielded cDNA that acted as the sequencing template. The table came from immunoSEQ multiplex PCR; TCRdb's copy has only in-frame clones and leaves some out. There are 55,000 to 70,000 clones in the sample; 40% to 50% occur only once, and roughly 17% lies in the top ten. The sequenced sample was CD8+ T cells sorted from blood, obtained at week 0. The receptors stem from a human donor with alopecia areata.

V and J are TRBV4-1 and TRBJ2-6, with TRBD1 matching over 8 bases. The CDR3 runs to 18 residues. Per the germline V gene, CDR1 is MGHRA and CDR2 is YSYEKL. Losses at the gene ends were 1 base for V and 1 base for J; bases not matched to a gene: 6. CDR3 sequence (DNA): TGCGCCAGCAGCCAAGCGGCAGGGGGCAATTCTGGGGCCAACGTCCTGACTTTC. Amino acid sequence: CASSQAAGGNSGANVLTF.

V usage is TRBV7-9 and J usage is TRBJ2-1; tentative D call: TRBD2 (6 bases). Trimming removed 4 bases from V and 5 bases from J, with 15 bases in between. The CDR3 runs 15 residues. In germline, CDR1 is SEHNR, CDR2 FQNEAQ (reference sequence). The CDR3 nucleotides read TGTGCCAGCAGCTACTGGGTCGGGGGAAACAATGAGCAGTTCTTC. Encoded protein: CASSYWVGGNNEQFF.

The chain uses TRBV27 and TRBJ2-2, with D possibly being TRBD2 (5 bases). The germline V gene has CDR1 MNHEY and CDR2 SMNVEV (reference sequence). The CDR3 runs 14 residues. V lost 3 bases to trimming and J lost 2 bases, with 7 bases between them. DNA of the CDR3: TGTGCCAGCAGTTTCGGGGTCAACACCGGGGAGCTGTTTTTT. It codes for CASSFGVNTGELFF.

The chain recombines TRBV9 with TRBJ1-2; D may be TRBD1 (5 bases). Trimming stripped 0 bases from V and 0 bases from J, with 9 bases between. CDR3 size: 15 residues. Germline lookup yields CDR1 SGDLS and CDR2 YYNGEE. The CDR3 coding sequence is TGTGCCAGCAGCGTAGAAGGGGAAGCTAACTATGGCTACACCTTC. It specifies CASSVEGEANYGYTF. The whole variable domain, remainder taken from reference TRBV9 and TRBJ1-2, is DSGVTQTPKHLITATGQRVTLRCSPRSGDLSVYWYQQSLDQGLQFLIQYYNGEERAKGNILERFSAQQFPDLHSELNLSSLELGDSALYFCASSVEGEANYGYTFGSGTRLTVV.

The CDR3 coding sequence is TGTGCCTGGAGTGTAGGAGCCTTCGGGACTGAAGCTTTCTTT. It encodes CAWSVGAFGTEAFF. V is TRBV30 and J is TRBJ1-1; no definite D call. The CDR3 is 14 amino acids. CDR1 is GTSNPN and CDR2 is SVGIG in the germline V gene (reference sequence). V was cut by 0 bases and J by 5 bases, with 13 bases left in between. The variable domain in full, completed from reference TRBV30 and TRBJ1-1, reads SQTIHQWPATLVQPVGSPLSLECTVEGTSNPNLYWYRQAAGRGLQLLFYSVGIGQISSEVPQNLSASRPQDRQFILSSKKLLLSDSGFYLCAWSVGAFGTEAFFGQGTRLTVV.

This chain links TRBV27 with TRBJ1-1; the match to TRBD1 covers 8 bases. Germline V lookup: CDR1 MNHEY, CDR2 SMNVEV (reference sequence). This CDR3 region has 15 residues. V trimming: 6 bases; J trimming: 4 bases; junction bases outside the gene matches: 10. The DNA for the CDR3 is TGTGCCAGCAGCATTACCAGGGGGCCGACCACTGAAGCTTTCTTT. The encoded protein is CASSITRGPTTEAFF.

The V gene is TRBV11-2, the J gene TRBJ1-2; D is possibly TRBD1 (5 bases). The CDR3 sequence is 14 residues long. Germline CDR1 and CDR2: SGHAT and FQNNGV. The V and J ends lost 3 bases and 4 bases respectively, with 12 bases between them. The CDR3 here is CASSLGREGYGYTF. Written as DNA, the CDR3 is TGTGCCAGCAGCTTGGGCAGGGAGGGCTATGGCTACACCTTC.

V gene TRBV6-5 combines with J gene TRBJ1-5; 7 bases agree with TRBD1. The ends lost 6 bases at V and 3 bases at J; junction bases unmatched: 8. The CDR3 loop spans 15 amino acids. Germline V CDR1 and CDR2: MNHEY, SVGAGI. For the CDR3, the DNA is TGTGCCAGCAGGGCCAGCGACAGGGTCAATCAGCCCCAGCATTTT. Its translation: CASRASDRVNQPQHF.

CDR3: CSVDRKVNTEAFF. In DNA form, the CDR3 reads TGCAGCGTGGACAGGAAGGTGAACACTGAAGCTTTCTTT. The V and J genes are TRBV29-1 and TRBJ1-1, with 7 bases that match TRBD1. V shed 6 bases, J shed 0 bases, and the junction held 4 bases outside the gene matches. CDR1 and CDR2 from the germline V gene are SQVTM and ANQGSEA. The CDR3 has 13 amino acids.

This clone was recorded a few times. This sequence joins TRBV28 and TRBJ2-1, with no clear D. Trimming removed 3 bases at V and 0 bases at J, with 12 bases between. The CDR3 runs to 16 residues. From germline, CDR1 is MDHEN and CDR2 SYDVKM. CDR3 protein: CASSFFGESSYNEQFF. The CDR3 region has the DNA TGTGCCAGCAGTTTTTTTGGCGAGAGCTCCTACAATGAGCAGTTCTTC.

The chain joins TRBV30 to TRBJ1-1; TRBD1 aligns across 7 bases. CDR3 length: 11 residues. Looked up from germline, CDR1 is GTSNPN and CDR2 is SVGIG (reference sequence). V shed 5 bases, J shed 4 bases, and the junction held 1 base outside the gene matches. The CDR3: CAWDRATEAFF. The CDR3 region has the DNA TGTGCCTGGGACAGGGCCACTGAAGCTTTCTTT.

The rearrangement joins TRBV4-1 to TRBJ1-1; D gene uncertain. V was trimmed by 3 bases and J by 0 bases, leaving 11 bases between them. The CDR3 totals 15 residues. Germline V gene data show CDR1 as MGHRA and CDR2 as YSYEKL. CDR3 sequence (DNA): TGCGCCAGCAGCCACACCGCGGCGATGAACACTGAAGCTTTCTTT. It specifies CASSHTAAMNTEAFF.

The CDR3 region has the DNA TGTGCCAGCAGTGCGACCGATGGGGCCTCCGAGCAGTACTTC. Its translation: CASSATDGASEQYF. The chain has TRBV27 and TRBJ2-7; D is perhaps TRBD1 (5 bases). CDR1 and CDR2 from the germline V gene are MNHEY and SMNVEV (reference sequence). The V gene lost 5 bases and the J gene lost 6 bases, with 17 bases spanning the gap. This CDR3 contains 14 residues.

The chain combines TRBV6-1 with TRBJ2-7; 8 positions match TRBD1. The CDR3 sequence is 14 residues long. Germline V gene data show CDR1 as MNHNS and CDR2 as SASEGT. The junction had 2 bases not matched to a gene; V was cut back by 1 base and J by 3 bases. The CDR3 spells CASSEETGVYEQYF. DNA for the CDR3: TGTGCCAGCAGTGAAGAGACAGGGGTCTACGAGCAGTACTTC.

The chain combines TRBV30 with TRBJ2-1; D is undetermined. Trimming cost V 0 bases and J 6 bases, with 6 bases left between them. The CDR3 runs to 12 residues. Germline assignment: CDR1 GTSNPN and CDR2 SVGIG (reference sequence). CDR3: CAWSVTVNEQFF. The CDR3 DNA is TGTGCCTGGAGTGTAACCGTCAATGAGCAGTTCTTC.

J is TRBJ2-5 and V is TRBV4-1; 16 bases align to TRBD2. Per the germline V gene, CDR1 is MGHRA and CDR2 is YSYEKL. The CDR3 has 19 residues. Unmatched junction bases numbered 11, after V lost 3 bases and J lost 4 bases. In DNA form, the CDR3 reads TGCGCCAGCAGCCATCCACCGGGACTAGCGGGAGGGCTAAGAGAGACCCAGTACTTC. Its translation is CASSHPPGLAGGLRETQYF.

The chain uses TRBV7-2 and TRBJ2-1; D is perhaps TRBD1 (5 bases). The CDR3 runs to 15 residues. CDR1 SGHTA and CDR2 FQGNSA come from the germline V gene. V lost 5 bases and J lost 6, with 17 bases in between. The CDR3 is CASSVTVYRSNEQFF. The CDR3 region has the DNA TGTGCCAGCAGCGTCACCGTTTACAGGTCCAATGAGCAGTTCTTC.

This clone turned up a few times. This chain joins TRBV7-2 and TRBJ2-1, with D unresolved. The CDR3 contains 12 residues. Germline V CDR1 and CDR2: SGHTA, FQGNSA. V was clipped by 1 base and J by 6 bases, with 4 bases between them. Here the CDR3 reads CASSLGRNEQFF. In nucleotides, the CDR3 is TGTGCCAGCAGCTTAGGTCGCAATGAGCAGTTCTTC.

The sample holds a few counts of this clone. This chain's CDR3 is CSAQGGGNYGYTF. DNA of the CDR3: TGCAGCGCCCAGGGCGGAGGGAACTATGGCTACACCTTC. This chain connects TRBV29-1 to TRBJ1-2, with TRBD1 as a possible D gene (5 bases). The CDR3 extends over 13 amino acids. The V gene lost 7 bases and the J gene lost 2 bases, with 14 bases spanning the gap. Germline V CDR1 and CDR2: SQVTM, ANQGSEA.

V usage is TRBV5-1 and J usage is TRBJ2-7; D is possibly TRBD1 (5 bases). CDR3 length equals 19 residues. V lost 0 bases and J 9 bases, leaving 31 bases between the germline ends. The germline CDR1 and CDR2 sequences are SGHRS and YFSETQ. This chain's CDR3 is CASSLAAGMAADDNIGQYF. Written as DNA, the CDR3 is TGCGCCAGCAGCTTGGCCGCAGGGATGGCCGCCGACGATAACATAGGGCAGTACTTC.

This chain connects TRBV7-2 to TRBJ2-3; 7 bases are shared with TRBD2. Germline trimming cut 1 base from V and 3 bases from J; bases unmatched to any gene: 13. CDR1 and CDR2 (germline): SGHTA, FQGNSA. This CDR3 comprises 18 residues. The CDR3 nucleotides read TGTGCCAGCAGCTTAGAGGGAAAATCGGCGGGGGTGACAGATACGCAGTATTTT. This gives the protein CASSLEGKSAGVTDTQYF.

The chain has TRBV29-1 and TRBJ2-7; 9 nucleotides line up with TRBD1. After removal of 0 bases from V and 8 bases from J, the junction contained 5 bases not matched to a gene. The CDR3 runs to 13 residues. Germline CDR1 SQVTM, CDR2 ANQGSEA. CDR3 DNA sequence: TGCAGCGTTGAAGATCAGGACAGGGGACAGCAGTACTTC. Amino acids: CSVEDQDRGQQYF.

The chain has TRBV27 and TRBJ2-3; D possibly uses TRBD1 or TRBD2 (5 bases each). This CDR3 has 15 residues. The germline V gene has CDR1 MNHEY and CDR2 SMNVEV (reference sequence). V lost 11 bases and J 2 bases, leaving 20 bases between the germline ends. CDR3 loop: CASLPRGTLTDTQYF. The CDR3 DNA is TGTGCCTCCCTCCCCCGAGGGACCCTCACAGATACGCAGTATTTT.

The chain combines TRBV5-1 with TRBJ2-1, with 7 bases aligning to TRBD2. Germline lookup yields CDR1 SGHRS and CDR2 YFSETQ. V lost 3 bases and J lost 1; bases outside the gene matches: 7. CDR3 size: 16 residues. The CDR3 sequence is CASSSGGVSSYNEQFF. The DNA for the CDR3 is TGCGCCAGCAGCTCGGGGGGAGTGAGTTCCTACAATGAGCAGTTCTTC. The full variable domain, its missing parts supplied by reference TRBV5-1 and TRBJ2-1, is KAGVTQTPRYLIKTRGQQVTLSCSPISGHRSVSWYQQTPGQGLQFLFEYFSETQRNKGNFPGRFSGRQFSNSRSEMNVSTLELGDSALYLCASSSGGVSSYNEQFFGPGTRLTVL.

The chain has TRBV7-9 and TRBJ2-7; 10 bases match TRBD2. CDR3 length: 16 residues. Per the germline V gene, CDR1 is SEHNR and CDR2 is FQNEAQ (reference sequence). The V segment lost 0 bases and the J segment 2 bases; nucleotides outside the gene matches: 4. In nucleotides, the CDR3 is TGTGCCAGCAGCTTAGCCCCTAGCGGGAGCACCTACGAGCAGTACTTC. Its translation is CASSLAPSGSTYEQYF.